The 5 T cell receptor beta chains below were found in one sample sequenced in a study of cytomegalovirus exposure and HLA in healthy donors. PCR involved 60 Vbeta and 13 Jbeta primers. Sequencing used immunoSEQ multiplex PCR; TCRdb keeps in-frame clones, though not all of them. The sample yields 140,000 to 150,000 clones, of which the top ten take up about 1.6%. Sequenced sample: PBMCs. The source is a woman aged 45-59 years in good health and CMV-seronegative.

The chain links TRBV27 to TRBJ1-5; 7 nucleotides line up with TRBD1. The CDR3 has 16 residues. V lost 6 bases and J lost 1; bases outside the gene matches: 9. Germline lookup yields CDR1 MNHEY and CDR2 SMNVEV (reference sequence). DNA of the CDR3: TGTGCCAGCAGCCCAACCGGGACAGTAAGCAATCAGCCCCAGCATTTT. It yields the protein CASSPTGTVSNQPQHF.

CDR3 bases: TGCGCCAGCAGCTTGGCCGGGGTCACCGGGGAGCTGTTTTTT. Translation gives CASSLAGVTGELFF. The J gene is TRBJ2-2, the V gene TRBV5-1, with D possibly TRBD2 on 5 matching bases. The CDR3 runs to 14 residues. From germline, CDR1 is SGHRS and CDR2 YFSETQ. Trimming took 0 bases from V and 4 from J, leaving 7 bases between them.

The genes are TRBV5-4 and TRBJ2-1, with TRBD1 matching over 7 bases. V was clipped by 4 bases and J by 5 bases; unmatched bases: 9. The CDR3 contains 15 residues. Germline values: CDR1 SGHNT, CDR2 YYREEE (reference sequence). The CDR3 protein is CASSQGRDSNNEQFF. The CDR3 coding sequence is TGTGCCAGCAGCCAAGGTCGGGACAGTAACAATGAGCAGTTCTTC.

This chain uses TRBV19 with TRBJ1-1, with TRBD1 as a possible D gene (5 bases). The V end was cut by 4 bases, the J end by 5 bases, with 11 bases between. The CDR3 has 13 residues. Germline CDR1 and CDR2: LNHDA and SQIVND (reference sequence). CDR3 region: CASSTGLETEAFF. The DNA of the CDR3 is TGTGCCAGTAGTACAGGGTTGGAGACTGAAGCTTTCTTT.

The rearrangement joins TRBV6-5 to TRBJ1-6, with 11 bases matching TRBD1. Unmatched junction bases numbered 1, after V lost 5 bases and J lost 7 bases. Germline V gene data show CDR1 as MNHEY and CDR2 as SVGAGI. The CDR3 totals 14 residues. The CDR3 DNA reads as TGTGCCAGCAGTCGGGACAGGGGGAATTCACCCCTCCACTTT. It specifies CASSRDRGNSPLHF.